This record concerns one TCR beta chain sequence. These data belong to a study of blood T cell repertoires in COVID-19. Study-wide context: The United States, Italy and Spain supplied acute and convalescent COVID-19 samples.

Sequencing was performed with immunoSEQ multiplex PCR; in TCRdb, only in-frame clones are kept and a portion is missing. The sample includes about 300,000 clones, around 87% of them seen just once. The CDR3 runs to 16 residues. Germline V gives CDR1 LGHNA, CDR2 YNFKEQ. With 4 bases clipped from V and 0 bases from J, the junction kept 9 bases outside the gene matches. This rearrangement joins TRBV4-2 to TRBJ2-7; 7 positions match TRBD1. The clonotype was recovered from a man between 65 and 80 years old with acute or convalescent COVID-19. Material for sequencing was peripheral blood. CDR3 DNA: TGTGCCAGCAGCCGATTGGGACAGAGGAGCTCCTACGAGCAGTACTTC. It yields the protein CASSRLGQRSSYEQYF.